This T cell receptor beta chain was found in a study of blood T cell repertoires in COVID-19. Study context: Researchers got acute and convalescent COVID-19 samples from the United States, Italy and Spain. T cells, B-cell-depleted T cells, or PBMCs supplied cDNA or gDNA.

V was pared by 3 bases and J by 5 bases, with 14 bases between. Looked up from germline, CDR1 is SGHDT and CDR2 is YYEEEE. The CDR3 consists of 14 residues. In the source study's methods: Nucleated cell number was recorded as an estimate derived from reference gene primer amplification. This table comes from immunoSEQ multiplex PCR, and its TCRdb copy is limited to in-frame clones, with some not included. The V and J calls and clone size were taken over from that table, and D and trimming were inferred from the DNA. This table has 140,000 to 150,000 clones, about nine tenths appearing once. V and J are TRBV5-6 and TRBJ1-2; D uncertain. Sequenced sample: peripheral blood. This clonotype was obtained from a human donor in a cohort sampled during active COVID-19. The DNA for the CDR3 is TGTGCCAGCAGCTGGCGCCCGGCGGTTTATGGCTACACCTTC. This translates into CASSWRPAVYGYTF.